This T cell receptor (beta chain) was retrieved from a study of blood T cells in healthy people across ages. Germline trimming cut 5 bases from V and 1 base from J; bases unmatched to any gene: 4. This CDR3 is built from 14 residues. The V gene's germline CDR1 is DFQATT and CDR2 SNEGSKA (reference sequence). A second PCR of about 6 to 11 cycles used a sample-barcoded 5' primer and a J-beta primer mix. MiXCR was run by TCRdb on the 5' RACE reads, yielding one entry per CDR3 protein. Of about 1,400,000 distinct CDR3 sequences detected, approximately 38% appear once; the ten largest clones hold roughly 8.2%.

What was sequenced was blood. The chain has TRBV20-1 and TRBJ2-3; TRBD2 matches at 9 bases. This TCR derives from a woman between 18 and 30 years old in good health. CDR3 DNA sequence: TGCAGTGCTGGACCTAGCGGGGGCACAGATACGCAGTATTTT. Residues: CSAGPSGGTDTQYF.